The 13 T cell receptor beta chains reported below all come from one sample, sequenced in a study of PD-1 blockade in classical Hodgkin lymphoma. Sequencing was performed with immunoSEQ multiplex PCR; in TCRdb, only in-frame clones are kept and a portion is missing. The sample records over 15,000 clones, over 65% being singletons. Time point described: cycle 4 day 1 (C4D1), after five to seven weeks of nivolumab. After autologous stem cell transplantation all patients relapsed, and prior brentuximab vedotin exposure differed between cohorts. Thawed PBMCs yielded CD4+ T cells through magnetic negative selection. Sequenced here: CD4+ T cells from blood, sampled before the fourth cycle of nivolumab. The receptors derive from a human donor with classical Hodgkin lymphoma.

The gene calls are TRBV19 and TRBJ2-6; the match to TRBD2 covers 7 bases. With V trimmed by 6 bases and J by 1 base, 6 bases remained unmatched. Looked up from germline, CDR1 is LNHDA and CDR2 is SQIVND (reference sequence). The CDR3 runs to 16 residues. The CDR3 DNA follows: TGTGCCAGTAGCTCCGGGACTACTTCTGGGGCCAACGTCCTGACTTTC. Translation gives CASSSGTTSGANVLTF.

The V and J genes are TRBV9 and TRBJ1-1; D perhaps matches TRBD1 (6 bases). V lost 2 bases and J lost 5, with 10 bases in between. The CDR3 runs 13 residues. Germline-derived CDR1 and CDR2 are SGDLS and YYNGEE. The CDR3 region is CASSVLGGTEAFF. CDR3 bases: TGTGCCAGCAGCGTTCTAGGGGGAACTGAAGCTTTCTTT.

The rearrangement joins TRBV5-4 to TRBJ2-5; maybe TRBD2 (5 bases). The CDR3 loop spans 15 amino acids. The V gene's germline CDR1 is SGHNT and CDR2 YYREEE (reference sequence). The V end was cut by 1 base, the J end by 5 bases, with 15 bases between. CDR3 in DNA: TGTGCCAGCAGCTTGAATCCCACAAGGAGGGAGACCCAGTACTTC. This codes for CASSLNPTRRETQYF.

J is TRBJ2-2 and V is TRBV7-3; perhaps TRBD2 as D (6 bases). CDR1 is SGHTA, CDR2 FQGTGA, per germline. Deletions cut 4 bases from V and 5 bases from J, with 14 bases between. The CDR3 has 15 amino acids. The DNA of the CDR3 is TGTGCCAGCAGCTCGACGGGACTCCCAACCGGGGAGCTGTTTTTT. This codes for CASSSTGLPTGELFF.

This clone turned up a few times. The chain links TRBV18 to TRBJ2-5, with a tentative D call TRBD2 (6 bases). The V gene's germline CDR1 is KGHSH and CDR2 LQKENI. The CDR3 consists of 14 residues. With 2 bases removed from V and 4 bases from J, the gap between germline ends came to 11 bases. CDR3 in DNA: TGTGCCAGCTCACCAGCCGGGAGCGGAGAGACCCAGTACTTC. Protein sequence: CASSPAGSGETQYF.

Worth noting for this clone: A much larger clone differs from this one at a single base, so this may be a read error. This CDR3 is also generated by other DNA sequences in the sample. V usage is TRBV5-1 and J usage is TRBJ2-1, with TRBD2 matching 7 bases. Losses at the gene ends were 0 bases for V and 1 base for J; bases not matched to a gene: 4. Germline V gene lookup returns CDR1 SGHRS and CDR2 YFSETQ. This CDR3 contains 16 residues. The CDR3 loop reads CASSLDSGGSYNEQFF. The DNA for the CDR3 is TGCGCCAGCAGCTTGGATTCGGGAGGTTCCTACAATGAGCAGTTCTTC.

This rearrangement joins TRBV5-4 to TRBJ2-3, with 12 bases identical to TRBD2. V lost 3 bases and J lost 3; bases outside the gene matches: 5. CDR3 length: 16 residues. Germline CDR1 reads SGHNT; CDR2 reads YYREEE (reference sequence). Here the CDR3 reads CASSSPTSGGTDTQYF. The CDR3 DNA follows: TGTGCCAGCAGCTCTCCGACTAGCGGGGGAACAGATACGCAGTATTTT.

The J gene is TRBJ2-5, the V gene TRBV7-2; D call uncertain. This CDR3 spans 13 amino acids. Trimming took 2 bases from V and 6 from J, leaving 10 bases between them. The germline V gene encodes CDR1 SGHTA and CDR2 FQGNSA. The CDR3 here is CASSLWAGQTQYF. The CDR3 bases are TGTGCCAGCAGCTTATGGGCTGGTCAGACCCAGTACTTC.

The gene calls are TRBV6-1 and TRBJ2-7, with TRBD1 matching 7 bases. The junction had 6 bases not matched to a gene; V was cut back by 4 bases and J by 0 bases. The CDR3 consists of 15 residues. CDR1 and CDR2 from the germline V gene are MNHNS and SASEGT. The chain's CDR3 is CASSVYWDSSYEQYF. The CDR3 region has the DNA TGTGCCAGCAGTGTTTATTGGGACAGCTCCTACGAGCAGTACTTC.

The gene calls are TRBV27 and TRBJ1-5; D might be TRBD1 (5 bases). The CDR3 has 15 amino acids. Germline CDR1 MNHEY, CDR2 SMNVEV (reference sequence). Trimming cost V 6 bases and J 6 bases, with 18 bases left between them. CDR3 amino acids: CASSPGTEVTQPQHF. The CDR3 region has the DNA TGTGCCAGCAGCCCCGGGACGGAGGTCACTCAGCCCCAGCATTTT.

In nucleotides, the CDR3 is TGCGCCAGCAGCGCCGGACAGGGGGATTCACCCCTCCACTTT. Its protein product is CASSAGQGDSPLHF. The chain couples TRBV5-1 to TRBJ1-6, with 10 positions matching TRBD1. CDR1 and CDR2 from the germline V gene are SGHRS and YFSETQ. This CDR3 is built from 14 residues. Unmatched junction bases numbered 3, after V lost 4 bases and J lost 8 bases.

The chain has TRBV4-3 and TRBJ1-3, with D tentatively TRBD1 (5 bases). This CDR3 has 15 amino acids. V lost 1 base and J 3 bases, leaving 10 bases between the germline ends. Germline V gene lookup returns CDR1 LGHNA and CDR2 YSLEER. The CDR3 loop reads CASSQVGDRGNTIYF. CDR3 nucleotide sequence: TGCGCCAGCAGCCAAGTAGGGGATCGTGGAAACACCATATATTTT.

The CDR3 nucleotides read TGTGCCAGCAGCGGAACTGTGACAGGCACTAACTATGGCTACACCTTC. This codes for CASSGTVTGTNYGYTF. The chain recombines TRBV5-5 with TRBJ1-2, with TRBD1 as a possible D gene (6 bases). CDR3 size: 16 residues. Germline CDR1 reads SGHKS; CDR2 reads YYEKEE (reference sequence). Trimming cost V 4 bases and J 0 bases, with 16 bases left between them.